This record concerns one T cell receptor (beta chain) sequence. Its cognate antigen is unknown. One end of the junction is discordant with germline, which a read error may explain. This sample was included in a study of early T cells in non-severe SARS-CoV-2 infection. On the study more broadly: Bulk RNA taken from unsorted whole blood was sequenced, leaving chains unpaired.

The CDR3 runs 14 residues. Tagging with unique molecular identifiers was applied to individual cDNA molecules. TCRdb ran MiXCR on the 5' RACE reads and lists one entry per CDR3 protein. The table includes about 90,000 distinct CDR3 sequences, 10% to 15% detected once. The study's findings and limits: Sequences matched to VDJdb favored anti-spike CD8 responses, while private and CD4 specificities were missed.

The rearrangement uses TRBV12-3 or TRBV12-4 and TRBJ2-2; unclear D gene. This TCR was sampled from an adult who was a healthcare worker with PCR-confirmed SARS-CoV-2 infection or an uninfected control (not recorded which). The specimen was whole blood, collected at baseline. In DNA form, the CDR3 reads TGTGTCAGCAAGCAAAGGGTTTGGACCGGGGAGCTGTTTTTT. Translated: CVSKQRVWTGELFF.